There are many counts of the clone carrying this T cell receptor beta chain. Sequenced by immunoSEQ multiplex PCR; TCRdb stores in-frame clones only, minus some. The data contain roughly 120,000 clones, around four fifths of them singletons. V was pared by 2 bases and J by 3 bases, with 11 bases between. This CDR3 is built from 15 residues. Per the germline V gene, CDR1 is MNHEY and CDR2 is SMNVEV (reference sequence). This sample is drawn from a study of blood T cell repertoires in COVID-19. The chain combines TRBV27 with TRBJ1-5; tentatively, D is TRBD1 (6 bases). The receptor was isolated from a man younger than 40 with acute or convalescent COVID-19. The sample consisted of peripheral blood. In nucleotides, the CDR3 is TGTGCCAGCAGTTTAAGGCAGGGGTCCAATCAGCCCCAGCATTTT. Protein sequence: CASSLRQGSNQPQHF.